Sequencing of this T cell receptor beta chain was carried out in a study of blood T cell repertoires in COVID-19. As for the study in general: Samples came from the United States, Italy and Spain, spanning acute and convalescent COVID-19. Nucleic acid was either cDNA or gDNA, and it came from T cells, B-cell-depleted T cells, or PBMCs.

In the source study's methods: From reference gene primer amplification, estimates of nucleated cell counts were derived. Only in-frame clones appear in the TCRdb table, and some are missing; sequencing was by immunoSEQ multiplex PCR. From that table come the V and J calls and clone size; the DNA was used to work out D and trimming. The table includes over 150,000 clones, roughly 80% detected once. Specimen: peripheral blood. This receptor was identified in a woman aged 45-65 years with acute or convalescent COVID-19.

The CDR3 nucleotides read TGTGCCAGCAGCCCCGACAGGGAAGGGGACACCATATATTTT. Protein: CASSPDREGDTIYF. The chain is built from TRBV14 and TRBJ1-3; 7 positions match TRBD1. The junction had 8 bases not matched to a gene; V was cut back by 4 bases and J by 8 bases. CDR1 is SGHDN and CDR2 is FVKESK in the germline V gene. CDR3 size: 14 residues.